This is a list of T cell receptor beta chains from one sample in a study of identifying expanded T cells in peripheral blood. TCRdb keeps only in-frame clones here, not all; method: immunoSEQ multiplex PCR. The sample yields 70,000 to 100,000 clones, around nine tenths seen once. The sequencing sample was made of blood. These receptor sequences come from a person aged 18 to 75 in good health. CDR3s include the opening cysteine and the closing phenylalanine or tryptophan. D genes are given only for firm matches. Size tells how often a clone was seen (once, few, many) or the class of an expanded clone, and some rows leave it out.

>.|.|TRBJ1-5|TRBV4-1
CASSFGGLQPQHF
TGCGCCAGCAGCTTCGGGGGTTTACAGCCCCAGCATTTT
>.|TRBD1|TRBJ1-2|TRBV28
CASRTGGLYGYTF
TGTGCCAGCAGGACAGGGGGCCTCTATGGCTACACCTTC
>.|TRBD2|TRBJ2-5|TRBV5-1
CASSWGTSGAQETQYF
TGCGCCAGCAGCTGGGGGACTAGCGGGGCCCAAGAGACCCAGTACTTC
>.|.|TRBJ1-1|TRBV30
CAWDNGGDTEAFF
TGTGCCTGGGACAATGGGGGGGACACTGAAGCTTTCTTT
>.|TRBD1|TRBJ2-2|TRBV6-4
CASSKFVSLGQGNTGELFF
TGTGCCAGCAGTAAATTTGTTAGTTTGGGACAGGGGAACACCGGGGAGCTGTTTTTT
>.|TRBD2|TRBJ2-7|TRBV14
CASSQRGPGLVTYEQYF
TGTGCCAGCAGCCAAAGGGGCCCGGGACTAGTTACCTACGAGCAGTACTTC
>.|TRBD2|TRBJ2-7|TRBV13
CASSSFLGGGSNYEQYF
TGTGCCAGCAGCTCCTTCTTGGGCGGGGGGAGCAACTACGAGCAGTACTTC
>.|TRBD2|TRBJ2-1|TRBV4-1
CASSQEPSGGPYNEQFF
TGCGCCAGCAGCCAAGAACCTAGCGGGGGACCCTACAATGAGCAGTTCTTC
>.|.|TRBJ2-7|TRBV18
CASSPSKRTYEQYF
TGTGCCAGCTCACCTTCCAAAAGAACCTACGAGCAGTACTTC
>.|.|TRBJ2-3|TRBV7-2
CASSLAVTSTDTQYF
TGTGCCAGCAGCTTAGCAGTTACTAGCACAGATACGCAGTATTTT
>.|TRBD2|TRBJ2-1|TRBV7-8
CASSGGIRTSKNEQFF
TGTGCCAGCAGCGGGGGGATTAGGACTAGCAAGAATGAGCAGTTCTTC
>.|TRBD2|TRBJ2-3|TRBV5-1
CASSLWSSGGRTDTQYF
TGCGCCAGCAGCTTGTGGTCTAGCGGGGGGCGCACAGATACGCAGTATTTT
>.|TRBD2|TRBJ2-1|TRBV2
CASSGLDNEQFF
TGTGCCAGCAGCGGACTAGACAATGAGCAGTTCTTC
>.|TRBD1|TRBJ2-1|TRBV19
CASSLTGGRLADYNEQFF
TGTGCCAGTAGTTTGACAGGGGGCCGGCTAGCGGACTACAATGAGCAGTTCTTC
>.|.|TRBJ2-2|TRBV19
CASSRTGIGELFF
TGTGCCAGTAGTCGCACAGGGATCGGGGAGCTGTTTTTT
>.|TRBD1|TRBJ2-1|TRBV5-6
CASSSSGQGFNEQFF
TGTGCCAGCAGCTCGTCGGGACAGGGTTTCAATGAGCAGTTCTTC
>.|.|TRBJ2-2|TRBV19
CASTRGGTGELFF
TGTGCCAGTACCAGGGGAGGCACCGGGGAGCTGTTTTTT
>.|.|TRBJ2-1|TRBV11-2
CASSLVSGSYNEQFF
TGTGCCAGCAGCTTAGTCTCGGGTTCCTACAATGAGCAGTTCTTC
>.|.|TRBJ2-2|TRBV12-5
CASGLNTGELFF
TGTGCTAGTGGTTTGAACACCGGGGAGCTGTTTTTT
>once|TRBD2|TRBJ2-3|TRBV27
CASSLAGGPQGWTQYF
TGTGCCAGCAGTTTAGCGGGAGGGCCCCAAGGGTGGACGCAGTATTTT
>once|TRBD2|TRBJ2-1|TRBV5-4
CASSAGDEQFF
TGTGCCAGCAGCGCGGGAGATGAGCAGTTCTTC
>.|.|TRBJ1-2|TRBV9
CASSVDGGYGYTF
TGTGCCAGCAGCGTAGATGGGGGCTATGGCTACACCTTC
>many|TRBD2|TRBJ2-3|TRBV6-4
CASSDSTGGPDTQYF
TGTGCCAGCAGTGACTCGACGGGGGGGCCAGATACGCAGTATTTT
>.|.|TRBJ2-1|TRBV19
CASSHPAARVLFF
TGTGCCAGTAGTCACCCCGCCGCTAGGGTTTTGTTCTTC
>.|.|TRBJ2-2|TRBV11-3
CASSLEYSGELFF
TGTGCCAGCAGCTTAGAATACAGCGGGGAGCTGTTTTTT
>once|TRBD2|TRBJ2-1|TRBV6-4
CASRRTSGGAGEQFF
TGTGCCAGCAGGCGAACTAGCGGGGGGGCCGGTGAGCAGTTCTTC
>.|.|TRBJ1-2|TRBV4-2
CASSQEEGDYYGYTF
TGTGCCAGCAGCCAAGAAGAAGGGGACTACTATGGCTACACCTTC
>.|TRBD1|TRBJ2-7|TRBV7-8
CASSSRRGQSYEQYF
TGTGCCAGCAGCTCCCGTCGGGGACAGTCCTACGAGCAGTACTTC
>.|.|TRBJ2-5|TRBV15
CATSREGGTARTQYF
TGTGCCACCAGCAGAGAAGGAGGCACCGCCAGGACCCAGTACTTC
>few|.|TRBJ1-6|TRBV6-5
CASSYSGTGNSPLHF
TGTGCCAGCAGTTACAGTGGGACGGGGAATTCACCCCTCCACTTT
>.|.|TRBJ2-7|TRBV18
CASSPPGSSYEQYF
TGTGCCAGCTCACCACCAGGGTCCTCCTACGAGCAGTACTTC
>.|.|TRBJ1-1|TRBV5-6
CASSFEGGTEAFF
TGTGCCAGCAGCTTTGAAGGAGGGACTGAAGCTTTCTTT
>.|.|TRBJ2-7|TRBV25-1
CASTQAGSYEQYF
TGTGCCAGCACCCAGGCAGGGTCCTACGAGCAGTACTTC
>.|.|TRBJ1-3|TRBV2
CARRISSGNTIYF
TGTGCCAGAAGGATAAGCTCTGGAAACACCATATATTTT
>.|.|TRBJ2-1|TRBV6-5
CASSYSDSYNEQFF
TGTGCCAGCAGTTACTCAGACTCCTACAATGAGCAGTTCTTC
>.|TRBD2|TRBJ2-2|TRBV9
CASSVVTSGGTGELFF
TGTGCCAGCAGCGTAGTTACTAGCGGGGGTACCGGGGAGCTGTTTTTT